Sequencing of this T cell receptor (beta chain) was carried out in a study of cytomegalovirus exposure and HLA in healthy donors. Findings of the study overall: Clonal expansion was found to be greater in HLA-associated TCR beta chains than in equally common others in a later analysis. Analysis was carried out at a later point, and it linked a missense DCLRE1C variant to TCR beta V- and J-gene trimming.

This clone was observed a handful of times. What it recognizes is unknown. Deletions cut 5 bases from V and 0 bases from J, with 13 bases between. From germline, CDR1 is SEHNR and CDR2 FQNEAQ (reference sequence). This CDR3 spans 15 amino acids. Primers for the PCR totalled 60 Vbeta and 13 Jbeta. The method was immunoSEQ multiplex PCR; TCRdb's version includes in-frame clones alone and lacks a portion of them. The sample consists of about 110,000 clones, 70% to 80% of them appearing once. The source of this sequence is a man aged 55 to 70 in good health and CMV-seronegative. The chain has TRBV7-9 and TRBJ1-1, with D possibly being TRBD1 (6 bases). The sample comprised PBMCs. The CDR3 region is CASSTSGQMNTEAFF. In nucleotides, the CDR3 is TGTGCCAGCAGCACATCGGGACAAATGAACACTGAAGCTTTCTTT.